This T cell receptor (beta chain) was sequenced in a study of blood T cell repertoires in COVID-19. Study-wide context: PBMCs, B-cell-depleted T cells, or T cells provided the cDNA or gDNA that made up the material.

Concerning this clone: The germline gene is not matched at one end of the junction; a read error may be the cause.

As processed by the authors: Amplification with reference gene primers provided the estimates of nucleated cell counts. Clones were sequenced by immunoSEQ multiplex PCR, and TCRdb holds only the in-frame ones, with some missing. The V and J calls and clone size are taken from that table; D and trimming were inferred from the DNA. The sample holds approximately 140,000 clones; about 87% are singletons and the top ten take roughly a tenth. The CDR3 sequence is 14 residues long. The V gene's germline CDR1 is LGHDT and CDR2 YNNKEL (reference sequence). The material sequenced was peripheral blood. The genes are TRBV3-1 (or the pseudogene TRBV3-2) and TRBJ2-7, with a weak D call TRBD2 (5 bases). This receptor was taken from a man in his sixties with active or convalescent COVID-19. CDR3 region: CASSQDLGTESTNF. CDR3 nucleotides: TGTGCCAGCAGCCAAGATCTTGGTACCGAATCGACTAACTTC.